The rows below give T cell receptor beta chains drawn from one sample of a study of shared clonotypes between healthy human individuals. The method was immunoSEQ multiplex PCR; TCRdb's version includes in-frame clones alone and lacks a portion of them. This table has more than 1.2 million clones, roughly 98.5% appearing once. Sequenced material: naive CD4+ T cells sorted from blood. The receptors were gathered from a man aged 30 to 39 in good health. Both conserved end residues are part of each CDR3. A D gene is named only where the DNA matches it firmly.

d_call cdr3_length j_call v_call cdr3_aa cdr3_nt
. 13 TRBJ2-3 TRBV11-3 CASSRTGTDTQYF TGTGCCAGCAGCCGGACAGGCACAGATACGCAGTATTTT
. 13 TRBJ2-7 TRBV28 CASSSRRAYEQYF TGTGCCAGCAGTTCCCGCCGTGCCTACGAGCAGTACTTC
. 14 TRBJ1-1 TRBV5-1 CASSLDVGRVVAFF TGCGCCAGCAGCTTGGATGTGGGCAGGGTGGTAGCTTTCTTT
. 16 TRBJ2-1 TRBV9 CASSPWTPNSYNEQFF TGTGCCAGCAGCCCTTGGACCCCTAACTCCTACAATGAGCAGTTCTTC
. 11 TRBJ1-2 TRBV25-1 CASSDLWGYTF TGTGCCAGCAGTGACCTCTGGGGCTACACCTTC
TRBD2 16 TRBJ2-5 TRBV25-1 CASSEWTSGDQETQYF TGTGCCAGCAGTGAATGGACTAGCGGGGACCAAGAGACCCAGTACTTC
TRBD1 16 TRBJ2-1 TRBV2 CASRMWTGGSYNEQFF TGTGCCAGCCGAATGTGGACAGGGGGCTCCTACAATGAGCAGTTCTTC
. 15 TRBJ2-3 TRBV5-1 CASSLVSQAVDTQYF TGCGCCAGCAGCTTGGTGTCCCAGGCCGTGGATACGCAGTATTTT
TRBD1 13 TRBJ1-4 TRBV2 CATTGTGGEKLFF TGTGCCACCACCGGGACAGGAGGTGAAAAACTGTTTTTT
. 13 TRBJ2-2 TRBV19 CAGSRSNTGELFF TGTGCCGGCTCAAGATCGAACACCGGGGAGCTGTTTTTT
TRBD1 14 TRBJ1-1 TRBV5-1 CASSLGQGVTEAFF TGCGCCAGCAGCTTGGGACAGGGCGTCACTGAAGCTTTCTTT
TRBD1 15 TRBJ2-7 TRBV7-2 CASSLVGQGSYEQYF TGTGCCAGCAGCTTAGTGGGACAGGGGTCCTACGAGCAGTACTTC
. 14 TRBJ1-2 TRBV2 CASGPGQKAYGYTF TGTGCCAGCGGCCCGGGACAAAAAGCCTATGGCTACACCTTC
TRBD1 13 TRBJ1-5 TRBV19 CASGQVRSQPQHF TGTGCCAGTGGACAGGTCCGGTCTCAGCCCCAGCATTTT
. 13 TRBJ1-1 TRBV7-9 CASSFRRNTEAFF TGTGCCAGCAGCTTCCGGAGGAACACTGAAGCTTTCTTT
TRBD2 14 TRBJ2-1 TRBV9 CASSVISGSYEQFF TGTGCCAGCAGCGTAATTAGCGGGAGCTATGAGCAGTTCTTC
. 14 TRBJ2-7 TRBV2 CASSVASPSYEQYF TGTGCCAGCAGTGTGGCCAGTCCCTCCTACGAGCAGTACTTC
. 15 TRBJ2-7 TRBV6-5 CASSYAVGRGYEQYF TGTGCCAGCAGTTATGCGGTGGGAAGGGGCTACGAGCAGTACTTC
. 15 TRBJ2-7 TRBV5-1 CASTHQRPEGGEQYF TGCGCCAGCACCCACCAGCGGCCGGAGGGGGGGGAGCAGTACTTC
. 17 TRBJ2-2 TRBV7-6 CASSPRKVEDLTGELFF TGTGCCAGCAGCCCACGGAAGGTGGAGGATTTAACCGGGGAGCTGTTTTTT
TRBD2 16 TRBJ2-1 TRBV4-1 CASSHLGTSVNNEQFF TGCGCCAGCAGCCATCTCGGGACTAGCGTTAACAATGAGCAGTTCTTC
TRBD1 16 TRBJ1-2 TRBV28 CASSLWGQGGSYGYTF TGTGCCAGCAGTTTATGGGGACAGGGGGGGAGCTATGGCTACACCTTC
TRBD1 14 TRBJ2-3 TRBV5-1 CASSMGQVTDTQYF TGCGCCAGCAGCATGGGACAGGTCACAGATACGCAGTATTTT
TRBD1 15 TRBJ2-2 TRBV6-5 CASRRQGLNTGELFF TGTGCCAGCAGAAGACAGGGGCTGAACACCGGGGAGCTGTTTTTT
TRBD1 15 TRBJ1-2 TRBV19 CASSIFRTGSHGYTF TGTGCCAGTAGTATTTTCAGGACAGGGAGTCACGGCTACACCTTC
TRBD2 17 TRBJ2-5 TRBV5-1 CASSLGREGYSKETQYF TGCGCCAGCAGCTTGGGACGGGAGGGATATTCCAAAGAGACCCAGTACTTC
. 11 TRBJ2-7 TRBV4-3 CASSRGGEQYF TGCGCCAGCAGCCGAGGGGGCGAGCAGTACTTC